Listed below are T cell receptor beta chains from one sample, sequenced in a study of regulatory T cells in long-lasting Graves disease. TCRdb re-called the multiplex PCR reads with MiXCR, one entry per CDR3 protein. The table shows some 250,000 distinct CDR3 sequences, with about 17% occurring only once. Sequencing used peripheral blood mononuclear cells (PBMCs), obtained at new diagnosis, from a patient treated with antithyroid drugs. These receptors originate from a female donor with Graves disease. Both conserved end residues are part of each CDR3. Each record gives: clone size, D gene, V gene, J gene, CDR3 protein, CDR3 DNA. A D gene is named only where the DNA matches it firmly. Clone size is given for some rows only: seen once, a few or many times, or a class if the clone is expanded.

clone_size: many; d_call: -; v_call: TRBV6-1; j_call: TRBJ2-7; cdr3_aa: CASSLEGGRVEQYF; cdr3_nt: TGTGCCAGCAGCTTAGAAGGCGGCCGGGTCGAGCAGTACTTC
clone_size: many; d_call: -; v_call: TRBV3-1; j_call: TRBJ2-7; cdr3_aa: CASSQAVRRTYEQYF; cdr3_nt: TGTGCCAGCAGCCAGGCCGTGCGGAGGACCTACGAGCAGTACTTC
clone_size: many; d_call: TRBD1; v_call: TRBV20-1; j_call: TRBJ1-5; cdr3_aa: CSAVTGNQPQHF; cdr3_nt: TGCAGTGCTGTGACAGGGAATCAGCCCCAGCATTTT
clone_size: many; d_call: TRBD2; v_call: TRBV5-1; j_call: TRBJ2-1; cdr3_aa: CASSSGLAGVDEQFF; cdr3_nt: TGCGCCAGCAGTTCGGGACTAGCGGGAGTAGATGAGCAGTTCTTC
clone_size: few; d_call: -; v_call: TRBV6-1; j_call: TRBJ2-2; cdr3_aa: CASIISRIANTGELFF; cdr3_nt: TGTGCCAGCATTATATCCAGAATCGCGAACACCGGGGAGCTGTTTTTT
clone_size: many; d_call: -; v_call: TRBV7-2; j_call: TRBJ2-7; cdr3_aa: CASSLAPGTYEQYF; cdr3_nt: TGTGCCAGCAGCTTAGCGCCCGGGACCTACGAGCAGTACTTC
clone_size: many; d_call: -; v_call: TRBV20-1; j_call: TRBJ2-3; cdr3_aa: CSATSSGSSGDTQYF; cdr3_nt: TGCAGTGCCACGAGTAGTGGGAGTAGTGGAGATACGCAGTATTTT
clone_size: many; d_call: TRBD1; v_call: TRBV20-1; j_call: TRBJ2-1; cdr3_aa: CSAIGQDPTMSQFF; cdr3_nt: TGCAGTGCTATTGGACAGGACCCTACAATGAGCCAGTTCTTC
clone_size: few; d_call: -; v_call: TRBV29-1; j_call: TRBJ2-1; cdr3_aa: CSVDGGHAGDNEQFF; cdr3_nt: TGCAGCGTTGATGGAGGGCACGCCGGGGACAATGAGCAGTTCTTC
clone_size: few; d_call: TRBD2; v_call: TRBV6-1; j_call: TRBJ2-7; cdr3_aa: CASRRLALAGELGEQYF; cdr3_nt: TGTGCCAGCAGACGCCTCGCCCTAGCGGGAGAGCTTGGCGAGCAGTACTTC
clone_size: -; d_call: -; v_call: TRBV20-1; j_call: TRBJ1-1; cdr3_aa: CSAPATGPNTEAFF; cdr3_nt: TGCAGTGCTCCCGCTACAGGGCCGAACACTGAAGCTTTCTTT
clone_size: -; d_call: -; v_call: TRBV19; j_call: TRBJ2-5; cdr3_aa: CASSTTHGYTEAQYF; cdr3_nt: TGTGCCAGTAGCACTACGCATGGATACACAGAGGCCCAGTACTTC
clone_size: many; d_call: -; v_call: TRBV2; j_call: TRBJ1-1; cdr3_aa: CASSEASRYNTEAFF; cdr3_nt: TGTGCCAGCAGTGAAGCGAGCAGATATAACACTGAAGCTTTCTTT
clone_size: few; d_call: -; v_call: TRBV19; j_call: TRBJ1-5; cdr3_aa: CASSIGTGNQPQHF; cdr3_nt: TGTGCCAGTAGTATAGGGACAGGCAATCAGCCCCAGCATTTT
clone_size: many; d_call: TRBD1; v_call: TRBV6-5; j_call: TRBJ2-7; cdr3_aa: CASSSSTGQGAYEQYF; cdr3_nt: TGTGCCAGCAGTTCGTCAACGGGACAGGGGGCCTACGAGCAGTACTTC
clone_size: few; d_call: -; v_call: TRBV20-1; j_call: TRBJ2-1; cdr3_aa: CSAKKLAYNEQFF; cdr3_nt: TGCAGTGCCAAAAAACTCGCCTACAATGAGCAGTTCTTC
clone_size: -; d_call: TRBD1; v_call: TRBV6-2/TRBV6-3; j_call: TRBJ1-5; cdr3_aa: CASSGQGDQPQHF; cdr3_nt: TGTGCCAGCAGTGGACAGGGGGATCAGCCCCAGCATTTT
clone_size: many; d_call: TRBD1; v_call: TRBV11-3; j_call: TRBJ2-1; cdr3_aa: CASSARGQATNEQFF; cdr3_nt: TGTGCCAGCAGCGCCCGGGGACAGGCTACCAATGAGCAGTTCTTC
clone_size: -; d_call: -; v_call: TRBV27; j_call: TRBJ2-3; cdr3_aa: CASSSSTPASTDTQYF; cdr3_nt: -
clone_size: -; d_call: TRBD2; v_call: TRBV9; j_call: TRBJ2-7; cdr3_aa: CASSVRGGGISYEQYF; cdr3_nt: TGCGCCAGCAGCGTCCGGGGCGGGGGGATCTCCTACGAGCAGTACTTC
clone_size: -; d_call: TRBD2; v_call: TRBV5-6; j_call: TRBJ2-1; cdr3_aa: CASSNSGTSGRVGDEQFF; cdr3_nt: TGTGCCAGCAGCAATTCCGGGACTAGCGGGAGGGTTGGGGATGAGCAGTTCTTC
clone_size: few; d_call: -; v_call: TRBV7-6; j_call: TRBJ1-5; cdr3_aa: CASSPRGGWQPQHF; cdr3_nt: TGTGCCAGCAGCCCCCGGGGGGGCTGGCAGCCCCAGCATTTT
clone_size: many; d_call: TRBD1; v_call: TRBV24-1; j_call: TRBJ2-2; cdr3_aa: CATSDSQPTGADTGELFF; cdr3_nt: TGTGCCACCAGTGATTCCCAACCGACAGGGGCGGACACCGGGGAGCTGTTTTTT
clone_size: many; d_call: -; v_call: TRBV7-2; j_call: TRBJ2-5; cdr3_aa: CASSPGAVETQYF; cdr3_nt: TGTGCCAGCAGCCCAGGGGCTGTCGAGACCCAGTACTTC
clone_size: many; d_call: -; v_call: TRBV24-1; j_call: TRBJ2-5; cdr3_aa: CATSDFPGKAQETQYF; cdr3_nt: TGTGCCACCAGTGATTTTCCGGGGAAGGCCCAAGAGACCCAGTACTTC
clone_size: many; d_call: TRBD2; v_call: TRBV2; j_call: TRBJ2-1; cdr3_aa: CASSSYTGTSGRAWNEQFF; cdr3_nt: TGTGCCAGCAGCTCTTACACCGGGACTAGCGGGAGGGCCTGGAATGAGCAGTTCTTC
clone_size: few; d_call: TRBD2; v_call: TRBV13; j_call: TRBJ2-3; cdr3_aa: CASSPLRLAATDTQYF; cdr3_nt: TGTGCCAGCAGCCCCCTCCGACTAGCGGCAACAGATACGCAGTATTTT
clone_size: -; d_call: TRBD2; v_call: TRBV20-1; j_call: TRBJ2-7; cdr3_aa: CSAPHSGRAGYEQYF; cdr3_nt: TGCAGTGCCCCACATAGCGGGAGGGCCGGGTACGAGCAGTACTTC
clone_size: many; d_call: -; v_call: TRBV20-1; j_call: TRBJ2-7; cdr3_aa: CSARAEVYEQYF; cdr3_nt: TGCAGTGCTAGAGCGGAAGTCTACGAGCAGTACTTC
clone_size: many; d_call: -; v_call: TRBV19; j_call: TRBJ1-5; cdr3_aa: CASSADSYSNQPQHF; cdr3_nt: TGTGCCAGTAGTGCGGACAGCTATAGCAATCAGCCCCAGCATTTT
clone_size: many; d_call: -; v_call: TRBV3-1; j_call: TRBJ1-2; cdr3_aa: CASSQDAGPGYGYTF; cdr3_nt: TGTGCCAGCAGCCAAGATGCTGGGCCAGGCTATGGCTACACCTTC
clone_size: many; d_call: TRBD2; v_call: TRBV15; j_call: TRBJ2-2; cdr3_aa: CATSRGGSGRNTGELFF; cdr3_nt: TGTGCCACCAGCAGAGGAGGGAGCGGGAGGAACACCGGGGAGCTGTTTTTT
clone_size: few; d_call: -; v_call: TRBV3-1; j_call: TRBJ2-7; cdr3_aa: CASSQRGSEQYF; cdr3_nt: TGTGCCAGCAGCCAGCGGGGCAGCGAGCAGTACTTC
clone_size: many; d_call: -; v_call: TRBV12-3/TRBV12-4; j_call: TRBJ1-2; cdr3_aa: CASSLGYRRGDYGYTF; cdr3_nt: TGTGCCAGCAGTTTGGGTTATCGGAGGGGAGACTATGGCTACACCTTC
clone_size: -; d_call: TRBD2; v_call: TRBV9; j_call: TRBJ2-2; cdr3_aa: CASSVSGRMAGELFF; cdr3_nt: TGTGCCAGCAGCGTTAGCGGGAGGATGGCCGGGGAGCTGTTTTTT
clone_size: few; d_call: -; v_call: TRBV24-1; j_call: TRBJ2-1; cdr3_aa: CATRAAGYNEQFF; cdr3_nt: TGTGCCACCAGGGCCGCGGGTTACAATGAGCAGTTCTTC
clone_size: many; d_call: -; v_call: TRBV6-1; j_call: TRBJ2-5; cdr3_aa: CASSRRPLGETQYF; cdr3_nt: TGTGCCAGCAGCAGAAGGCCCCTGGGGGAGACCCAGTACTTC
clone_size: once; d_call: -; v_call: TRBV27; j_call: TRBJ2-2; cdr3_aa: CASSLHTGTLTGELFF; cdr3_nt: TGTGCCAGCAGTTTACATACCGGGACACTCACCGGGGAGCTGTTTTTT
clone_size: many; d_call: -; v_call: TRBV27; j_call: TRBJ2-3; cdr3_aa: CASSSPQNTQYF; cdr3_nt: TGTGCCAGCAGTTCACCCCAGAATACGCAGTATTTT
clone_size: -; d_call: -; v_call: TRBV18; j_call: TRBJ2-1; cdr3_aa: CVSSPANSYNEQFF; cdr3_nt: TGTGTCAGCTCACCAGCCAATTCCTACAATGAGCAGTTCTTC
clone_size: many; d_call: -; v_call: TRBV5-5; j_call: TRBJ2-3; cdr3_aa: CASSLTWVVDTQYF; cdr3_nt: TGTGCCAGCAGCTTGACCTGGGTGGTGGATACGCAGTATTTT
clone_size: many; d_call: -; v_call: TRBV7-9; j_call: TRBJ2-1; cdr3_aa: CASSSSAGAGPSSDNEQFF; cdr3_nt: TGTGCCAGCAGCTCAAGCGCGGGGGCGGGACCCTCATCCGACAATGAGCAGTTCTTC
clone_size: -; d_call: TRBD1; v_call: TRBV2; j_call: TRBJ1-1; cdr3_aa: CASSYQGGDRGNTEAFF; cdr3_nt: TGTGCCAGCAGCTACCAGGGGGGGGATAGGGGAAACACTGAAGCTTTCTTT
clone_size: few; d_call: -; v_call: TRBV19; j_call: TRBJ1-2; cdr3_aa: CASSTRDNYGYTF; cdr3_nt: TGTGCCAGTAGCACCAGGGATAACTATGGCTACACCTTC
clone_size: many; d_call: TRBD1; v_call: TRBV4-3; j_call: TRBJ1-2; cdr3_aa: CASSQDPGQARGGYTF; cdr3_nt: TGCGCCAGCAGCCAAGATCCGGGACAGGCGAGGGGAGGCTACACCTTC
clone_size: few; d_call: -; v_call: TRBV7-9; j_call: TRBJ1-1; cdr3_aa: CASSPVDTEAFF; cdr3_nt: TGTGCCAGCAGCCCCGTGGACACTGAAGCTTTCTTT